These 20 T cell receptor beta chains were all obtained from the same sample, sequenced in a study of beta chain features in type 1 diabetes. General study results and limits: For Type 1 diabetes patients, all four CD4+ subsets carried TCRB CDR3s that were moderately but significantly shorter.

These TCRs are of unknown antigen specificity. Reverse transcribing all isolated RNA meant expressed TCRB transcripts were sequenced. Sequenced by immunoSEQ multiplex PCR; TCRdb stores in-frame clones only, minus some. The profile shows about 400,000 clones, over 10% of them singletons. Input material: naive CD4+ T cells from blood. The receptors derive from a woman aged 18-29 years with type 1 diabetes.

The chain joins TRBV2 to TRBJ2-5; D perhaps matches TRBD2 (6 bases). The CDR3 loop spans 14 amino acids. Trimming pared 6 bases from V and 2 bases from J, leaving 13 bases between. CDR1 is SNHLY and CDR2 is FYNNEI in the germline V gene. The DNA for the CDR3 is TGTGCCAGCAGGGAACCGGGAGCACAAGAGACCCAGTACTTC. Translating gives CASREPGAQETQYF.

V usage is TRBV9 and J usage is TRBJ2-2; 9 nucleotides line up with TRBD2. This CDR3 is 15 amino acids long. The germline V gene has CDR1 SGDLS and CDR2 YYNGEE. Germline trimming cut 4 bases from V and 6 bases from J; bases unmatched to any gene: 7. The CDR3 region is CASSLETSGPGELFF. The CDR3 nucleotides are TGTGCCAGCAGCCTAGAAACTAGCGGGCCCGGGGAGCTGTTTTTT.

The chain links TRBV5-1 to TRBJ2-1; 8 bases align to TRBD1. Germline CDR1 SGHRS, CDR2 YFSETQ. V lost 4 bases, J lost 4 bases, and 7 bases stayed unmatched. The CDR3 consists of 15 residues. The CDR3 spells CASSTGTGPYNEQFF. The CDR3 DNA is TGCGCCAGCAGCACAGGGACAGGACCTTACAATGAGCAGTTCTTC. The whole variable domain, filled in from reference TRBV5-1 and TRBJ2-1, reads KAGVTQTPRYLIKTRGQQVTLSCSPISGHRSVSWYQQTPGQGLQFLFEYFSETQRNKGNFPGRFSGRQFSNSRSEMNVSTLELGDSALYLCASSTGTGPYNEQFFGPGTRLTVL.

The V gene is TRBV4-1, the J gene TRBJ2-7, with 13 nucleotides matching TRBD2. The CDR3 spans 16 residues. Germline V CDR1 and CDR2: MGHRA, YSYEKL. J was trimmed by 5 bases and V by 3 bases; bases with no gene match: 7. The CDR3 nucleotides are TGCGCCAGCAGCCAGCGGACTAGCGGGAGAGGGAACGAGCAGTACTTC. Protein: CASSQRTSGRGNEQYF.

This chain uses TRBV19 with TRBJ2-3, with 12 bases aligning to TRBD2. The CDR3 contains 17 residues. The V gene's germline CDR1 is LNHDA and CDR2 SQIVND (reference sequence). Trimming at V came to 2 bases and at J to 0 bases, leaving 3 bases not matched to a gene. The CDR3 loop is CASSIRTSGMSTDTQYF. CDR3 sequence (DNA): TGTGCCAGTAGTATACGGACTAGCGGGATGAGCACAGATACGCAGTATTTT.

This clone was counted between two and nine times. As DNA, the CDR3 is TGTGCCAGCAGTGGACTCACAGATACGCAGTATTTT. Protein product: CASSGLTDTQYF. The gene calls are TRBV25-1 and TRBJ2-3; D is uncertain. V was trimmed by 4 bases and J by 2 bases, leaving 4 bases between them. Germline assignment: CDR1 MGHDK and CDR2 SYGVNS. This CDR3 has 12 residues.

V gene TRBV18 combines with J gene TRBJ2-2; 7 bases line up with TRBD1. The germline gives CDR1 KGHSH, CDR2 LQKENI. J gave up 2 bases and V 4 bases, and 10 bases lay outside the gene matches. There are 17 residues in the CDR3. The chain's CDR3 is CASSHKQGSGNTGELFF. The CDR3 bases are TGTGCCAGCTCACACAAACAGGGGTCCGGAAACACCGGGGAGCTGTTTTTT.

The chain carries TRBV27 and TRBJ2-1, with 8 bases fitting TRBD2. CDR1 MNHEY and CDR2 SMNVEV come from the germline V gene (reference sequence). The trim removed 8 bases at V and 2 bases at J, leaving 5 bases unmatched. The length of the CDR3 is 14 residues. CDR3 region: CASGSAGAYNEQFF. CDR3 bases: TGTGCCAGCGGATCAGCGGGAGCCTACAATGAGCAGTTCTTC.

This clone has only a few counts. The V call is TRBV30, the J call TRBJ2-3, with D unresolved. CDR1 and CDR2 from the germline V gene are GTSNPN and SVGIG (reference sequence). The CDR3 extends over 15 amino acids. The V end was cut by 1 base, the J end by 0 bases, with 11 bases between. The DNA of the CDR3 is TGTGCCTGGAGTGAGCACTACTCTAGCACAGATACGCAGTATTTT. It translates to CAWSEHYSSTDTQYF.

This clone occurred a few times. The chain carries TRBV9 and TRBJ1-1; no definite D call. From germline, CDR1 is SGDLS and CDR2 YYNGEE. The V and J ends lost 4 bases and 3 bases respectively, with 10 bases between them. This CDR3 spans 13 amino acids. The CDR3 bases are TGTGCCAGCAGCCCAGAATTCGACACTGAAGCTTTCTTT. Protein: CASSPEFDTEAFF. The full variable domain, its missing parts supplied by reference TRBV9 and TRBJ1-1, is DSGVTQTPKHLITATGQRVTLRCSPRSGDLSVYWYQQSLDQGLQFLIQYYNGEERAKGNILERFSAQQFPDLHSELNLSSLELGDSALYFCASSPEFDTEAFFGQGTRLTVV.

The chain uses TRBV19 and TRBJ2-5; D perhaps matches TRBD1 (6 bases). In germline, CDR1 is LNHDA, CDR2 SQIVND (reference sequence). The CDR3 has 16 amino acids. With 5 bases removed from V and 1 base from J, the gap between germline ends came to 17 bases. For the CDR3, the DNA is TGTGCCAGTAGTGAACAGGGATCTTTACTCCAAGAGACCCAGTACTTC. It translates to CASSEQGSLLQETQYF.

Of note for this clone: This sample includes further DNA sequences coding for the same CDR3. The chain combines TRBV18 with TRBJ1-5; D uncertain. Germline CDR1 and CDR2: KGHSH and LQKENI. The CDR3 loop spans 13 amino acids. V was cut by 6 bases and J by 5 bases, with 11 bases left in between. The CDR3 region is CASSPGRDQPQHF. The CDR3 DNA reads as TGTGCCAGCTCCCCCGGGCGGGATCAGCCCCAGCATTTT.

The rearrangement joins TRBV7-2 to TRBJ1-4; 8 bases are a match to TRBD1. Per the germline V gene, CDR1 is SGHTA and CDR2 is FQGNSA. Trimming cost V 3 bases and J 8 bases; bases outside gene matches: 5. The CDR3 is 14 residues long. The CDR3 DNA follows: TGTGCCAGCAGCTTTGCAGGGGGCAACGAAAAACTGTTTTTT. It yields the protein CASSFAGGNEKLFF.

This clone has only a few counts. The J gene is TRBJ2-7, the V gene TRBV28; D possibly corresponds to TRBD2 (5 bases). This CDR3 region has 15 residues. V lost 5 bases to trimming and J lost 5 bases, with 19 bases between them. CDR1 and CDR2 from the germline V gene are MDHEN and SYDVKM. This chain's CDR3 is CASSPPGSRLDEQYF. DNA for the CDR3: TGTGCCAGCAGTCCTCCGGGATCTCGGTTGGACGAGCAGTACTTC.

The chain is built from TRBV4-3 and TRBJ1-1; 10 positions agree with TRBD1. This CDR3 is built from 14 residues. In germline, CDR1 is LGHNA, CDR2 YSLEER. Trimming took 4 bases from V and 5 from J; bases not matched to a gene: 4. The CDR3 DNA reads TGCGCCAGCAGCCCTTCGGACAGGGGGACTGAAGCTTTCTTT. It translates to CASSPSDRGTEAFF.

The chain employs TRBV18 and TRBJ2-7; 7 bases map to TRBD1. The germline V gene has CDR1 KGHSH and CDR2 LQKENI. This CDR3 has 13 amino acids. The junction had 7 bases not matched to a gene; V was cut back by 2 bases and J by 9 bases. The CDR3 loop is CASSPETGVGQYF. Written as DNA, the CDR3 is TGTGCCAGCTCACCAGAAACAGGGGTTGGGCAGTACTTC.

This clone has more than one count but fewer than ten. This sequence joins TRBV14 and TRBJ1-5, with 7 bases fitting TRBD1. The CDR3 is made up of 13 amino acids. Germline assignment: CDR1 SGHDN and CDR2 FVKESK. V dropped 4 bases and J dropped 7; count of bases not matched to a gene: 4. In DNA, the CDR3 is TGTGCCAGCAGCCTAGGACAGGCGCAGCCCCAGCATTTT. The encoded protein is CASSLGQAQPQHF.

This clone was seen more than once but under ten times. The chain carries TRBV28 and TRBJ2-1, with 10 bases identical to TRBD1. The J segment lost 9 bases and the V segment lost 8 bases, leaving 7 bases of the junction unmatched. The CDR3 is 13 amino acids. Germline values: CDR1 MDHEN, CDR2 SYDVKM. DNA of the CDR3: TGTGCCAGCGGTGACAGGGGGCGAGGTGAGCAGTTCTTC. The encoded protein is CASGDRGRGEQFF.

The chain is built from TRBV5-4 and TRBJ2-5; maybe TRBD1 (5 bases). The CDR3 covers 17 residues. The germline CDR1 and CDR2 sequences are SGHNT and YYREEE (reference sequence). Trimming removed 2 bases from V and 3 bases from J, with 20 bases in between. In DNA form, the CDR3 reads TGTGCCAGCAGCTTTCCGGCAGGGCGAAGGTTAGAAGAGACCCAGTACTTC. Encoded protein: CASSFPAGRRLEETQYF.

This clone was recorded a few times. The rearrangement joins TRBV28 to TRBJ2-1; 11 nucleotides agree with TRBD2. The CDR3 covers 16 residues. Germline CDR1 MDHEN, CDR2 SYDVKM. V shed 1 base, J shed 9 bases, and the junction held 8 bases outside the gene matches. The CDR3 DNA reads as TGTGCCAGCAGTTTATTTCGGCTAGCGGGAGGCACTGAGCAGTTCTTC. As protein: CASSLFRLAGGTEQFF.